The TCR beta chain under discussion was sequenced for a study of control samples from healthy donors and cancer patients. The data were produced by immunoSEQ multiplex PCR, yet TCRdb's version contains in-frame clones alone and is incomplete. The sample shows more than 75,000 clones, about four fifths of them seen only once. This clone turned up a few times. The CDR3 is made up of 13 amino acids. Trimming stripped 1 base from V and 3 bases from J, with 6 bases between. CDR1 is LGHDT, CDR2 YNNKEL, per germline (reference sequence). This chain joins TRBV3-1 (or the pseudogene TRBV3-2) and TRBJ1-2, with unresolved D. The TCR comes from a woman in her 30s in good health. Specimen: blood. In DNA form, the CDR3 reads TGTGCCAGCAGCCAAGGGCGCTACTATGGCTACACCTTC. This translates into CASSQGRYYGYTF.